The source of this T cell receptor beta chain is a study of OX40 agonist ivuxolimab in advanced cancers. The protocol was immunoSEQ multiplex PCR, while the TCRdb copy is restricted to in-frame clones and leaves out a portion. The sample has approximately 49,000 clones; about 85% are singletons. The germline gives CDR1 SGHTA, CDR2 FQGNSA. CDR3 length: 14 residues. Trimming removed 7 bases from V and 5 bases from J, with 16 bases in between. The sequencing used CD4+ or CD8+ T cells sorted from blood, collected in a trial of the OX40 agonist ivuxolimab. The J gene is TRBJ2-3, the V gene TRBV7-2; TRBD1 is a possible D gene (5 bases). This sequence originates from an adult with an advanced solid tumor such as melanoma, head and neck, liver or kidney cancer. CDR3 amino acids: CASTRRGNGDTQYF. The CDR3 DNA sequence: TGTGCCAGCACCCGAAGGGGAAATGGAGATACGCAGTATTTT.